This TCR beta chain was sequenced for a study of OX40 agonist ivuxolimab in advanced cancers. Study-level background: The costimulatory receptor OX40 (CD134) was targeted by ivuxolimab, a fully human IgG2 agonistic monoclonal antibody. Intravenous ivuxolimab was administered to patients every 2 weeks at six dose levels: 0.01, 0.1, 0.3, 1.5, 3 and 10 mg/kg. Among the roughly 52 dose-escalation patients, around 19 had hepatocellular carcinoma, 15 or so melanoma, 9 renal cell carcinoma and 9 head and neck cancer. A male proportion of approximately 83% and a mean age of 60 years, ranging from about 20 to 85, were recorded for the dose-escalation cohort. Prior anti-PD-1, anti-PD-L1 or anti-CTLA-4 therapy was permitted, and checkpoint inhibitors had been received by roughly two fifths of dose-escalation patients. Partial responses occurred in three dose-escalation patients: two with cutaneous melanoma and one with hepatocellular carcinoma. Peripheral TCRbeta sequencing was intended to test whether TCR sequence diversity was altered and clonal T-cell expansion was caused by ivuxolimab. The paper covers the monotherapy dose-escalation part of the phase I ivuxolimab trial, which included N of about 50 patients. The paper's findings and limits, for the study overall: Clonal expansion of both CD4+ and CD8+ blood T cells was observed from baseline to week 6 at doses 0.1 to 3.0 mg/kg. In partial responders in the 0.1-3.0 mg/kg groups, normalized peripheral clonal expansion was found to be among the lowest, especially among CD8+ T cells. Low levels of normalized T-cell clonal expansion were also shown by some nonresponding patients. The antigen specificity of the clonally expanded peripheral T cells was not determined. After ivuxolimab, more expanded clones were found on average in CD8+ T cells than in CD4+ T cells.

Genomic DNA was isolated from the sorted cells so that the TCRbeta CDR3 region could be sequenced. The immunoSEQ Assay was used to sequence the TCRbeta CDR3 regions. The source is immuneACCESS, and TCRdb retained only in-frame sequences with V and J called. Part of the clones is not carried over; for the studies checked, unresolved V genes explain less than half of this, and the remainder is unexplained. The sample has around 94,000 clones on record, around 91% of them singletons. The ten most abundant clones make up around 0.86% of the sample. The trial excluded patients who had a history of autoimmune disease or were on systemic immunosuppression. Peripheral blood for TCR sequencing was collected from all dose cohorts at baseline, on cycle 4 day 1, and on cycle 7 day 1. The samples were taken from a phase I, first-in-human, multicenter, open-label dose-escalation trial of ivuxolimab. The trial enrolled adults with locally advanced or metastatic head and neck squamous cell, hepatocellular, melanoma or renal cell carcinoma. CD4+ and CD8+ T cells were sorted separately from peripheral blood before TCR sequencing.

The count of this clone is one. Its antigen target is currently unknown. Base qualities are not recorded, but no much larger clone differs from it by a single base. For CDR1 and CDR2, the germline V gene lists MDHEN and SYDVKM. The CDR3, cysteine through phenylalanine, is 15 amino acids long. Kept here is only the CDR3 DNA, which spans 45 bases and is read in frame from base 1. Clipping removes 6 bases from V and 3 bases from J, with 6 as the unmatched junction base count. The receptor chain draws on TRBV28 and TRBJ2-5; 11 of the junction bases match TRBD2. This specimen consisted of CD4+ or CD8+ T cells sorted from blood, obtained in a trial of the OX40 agonist ivuxolimab. The TCR was taken from an adult with an advanced solid tumor such as melanoma, head and neck, liver or kidney cancer. The sequenced DNA is TGTGCCAGCAGCCGTAGCGGGAGGGCCGAAGAGACCCAGTACTTC. Its protein product is CASSRSGRAEETQYF.